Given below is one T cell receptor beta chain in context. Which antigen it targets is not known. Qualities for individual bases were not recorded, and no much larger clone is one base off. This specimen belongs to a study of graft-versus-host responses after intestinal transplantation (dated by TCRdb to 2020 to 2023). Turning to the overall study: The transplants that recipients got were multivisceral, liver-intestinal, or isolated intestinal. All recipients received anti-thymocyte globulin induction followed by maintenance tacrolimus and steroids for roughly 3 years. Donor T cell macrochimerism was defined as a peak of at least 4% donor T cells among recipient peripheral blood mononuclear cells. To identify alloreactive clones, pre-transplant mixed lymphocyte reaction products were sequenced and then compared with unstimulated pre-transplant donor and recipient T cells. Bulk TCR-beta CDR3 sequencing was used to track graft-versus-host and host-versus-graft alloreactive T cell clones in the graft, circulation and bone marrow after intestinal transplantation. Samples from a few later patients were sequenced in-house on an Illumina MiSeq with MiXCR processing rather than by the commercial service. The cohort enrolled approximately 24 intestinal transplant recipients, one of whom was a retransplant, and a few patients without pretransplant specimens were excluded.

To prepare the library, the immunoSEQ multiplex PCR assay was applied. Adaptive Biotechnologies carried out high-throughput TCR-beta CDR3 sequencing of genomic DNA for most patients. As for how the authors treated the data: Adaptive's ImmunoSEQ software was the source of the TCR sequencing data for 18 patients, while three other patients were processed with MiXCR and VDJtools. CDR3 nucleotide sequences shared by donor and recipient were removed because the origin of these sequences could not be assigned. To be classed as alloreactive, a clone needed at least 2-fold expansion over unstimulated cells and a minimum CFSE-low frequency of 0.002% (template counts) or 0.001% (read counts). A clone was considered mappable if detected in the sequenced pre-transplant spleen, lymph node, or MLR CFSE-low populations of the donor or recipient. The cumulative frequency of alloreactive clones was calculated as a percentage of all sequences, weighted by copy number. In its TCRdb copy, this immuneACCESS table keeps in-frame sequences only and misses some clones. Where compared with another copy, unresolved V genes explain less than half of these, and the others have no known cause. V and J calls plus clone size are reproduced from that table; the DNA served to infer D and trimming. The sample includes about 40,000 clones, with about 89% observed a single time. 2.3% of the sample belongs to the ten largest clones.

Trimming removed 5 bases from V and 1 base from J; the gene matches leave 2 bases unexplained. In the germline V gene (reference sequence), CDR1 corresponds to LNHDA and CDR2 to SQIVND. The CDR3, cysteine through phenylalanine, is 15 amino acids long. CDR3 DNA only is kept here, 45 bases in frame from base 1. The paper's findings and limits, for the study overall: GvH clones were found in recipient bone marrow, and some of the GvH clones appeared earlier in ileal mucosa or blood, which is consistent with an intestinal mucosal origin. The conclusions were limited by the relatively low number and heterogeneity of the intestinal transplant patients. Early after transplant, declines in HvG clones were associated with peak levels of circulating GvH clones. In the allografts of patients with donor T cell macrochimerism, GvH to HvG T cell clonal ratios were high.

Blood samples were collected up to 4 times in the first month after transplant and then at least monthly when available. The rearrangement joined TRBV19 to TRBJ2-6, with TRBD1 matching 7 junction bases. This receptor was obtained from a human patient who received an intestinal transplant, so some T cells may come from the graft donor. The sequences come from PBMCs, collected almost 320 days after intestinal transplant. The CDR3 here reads CASSSTGSGANVLTF. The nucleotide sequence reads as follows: TGTGCCAGTAGTTCGACAGGGTCTGGGGCCAACGTCCTGACTTTC.